This T cell receptor (beta chain) was observed in a study of cytomegalovirus exposure and HLA in healthy donors. The CDR3 runs 13 residues. V was clipped by 7 bases and J by 5 bases; unmatched bases: 6. Germline V gene lookup returns CDR1 MNHEY and CDR2 SVGAGI. The PCR used 60 Vbeta and 13 Jbeta primers. Sequencing was performed with immunoSEQ multiplex PCR; in TCRdb, only in-frame clones are kept and a portion is missing. The top ten hold 9.5% to 15% of the sample, which has 100,000 to 150,000 clones, 77% seen once. The specimen sequenced was PBMCs. The TCR comes from a woman in her 40s in good health and CMV-seropositive. V gene TRBV6-5 combines with J gene TRBJ2-5; TRBD1 matches 8 bases. In nucleotides, the CDR3 is TGTGCCAGCAAGGCAGGGGGCATGGAGACCCAGTACTTC. Amino acid sequence: CASKAGGMETQYF.